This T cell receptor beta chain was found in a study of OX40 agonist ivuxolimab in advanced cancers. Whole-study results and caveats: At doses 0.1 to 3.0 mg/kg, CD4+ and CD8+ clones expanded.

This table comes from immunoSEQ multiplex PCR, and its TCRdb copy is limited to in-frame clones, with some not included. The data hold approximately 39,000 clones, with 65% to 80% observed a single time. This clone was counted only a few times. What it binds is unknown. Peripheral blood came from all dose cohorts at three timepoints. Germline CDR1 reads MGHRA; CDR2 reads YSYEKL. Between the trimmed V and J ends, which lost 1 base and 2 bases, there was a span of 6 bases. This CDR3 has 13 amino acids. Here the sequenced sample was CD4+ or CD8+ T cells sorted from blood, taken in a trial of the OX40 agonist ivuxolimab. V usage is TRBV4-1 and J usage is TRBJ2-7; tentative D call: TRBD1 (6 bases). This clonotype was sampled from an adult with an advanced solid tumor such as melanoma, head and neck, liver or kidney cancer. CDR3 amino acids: CASSQAGAYEQYF. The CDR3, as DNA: TGCGCCAGCAGCCAAGCAGGGGCCTACGAGCAGTACTTC.